These 10 T cell receptor beta chains were sequenced from one sample in a study of cytomegalovirus exposure and HLA in healthy donors. The PCR ran on 60 Vbeta and 13 Jbeta primers. Here immunoSEQ multiplex PCR was the method, and the copy in TCRdb shows in-frame clones only, minus some. The sample has roughly 160,000 clones, around 80% seen once. Source material: PBMCs. These receptors were collected from a man younger than 40 in good health and CMV-seronegative.

This clone was seen more than once but under ten times. The rearrangement links TRBV28 to TRBJ1-4; 7 positions match TRBD1. The germline V gene encodes CDR1 MDHEN and CDR2 SYDVKM. V dropped 5 bases and J dropped 7; count of bases not matched to a gene: 13. This CDR3 comprises 16 residues. CDR3 bases: TGTGCCAGCAGTGGACCACAGGGGCTTTCTCTTGAAAAACTGTTTTTT. This gives the protein CASSGPQGLSLEKLFF.

A single count supports this clone. The chain recombines TRBV19 with TRBJ1-4; 7 positions agree with TRBD1. Trimming cost V 4 bases and J 7 bases; bases outside gene matches: 6. This CDR3 has 14 residues. Germline CDR1 LNHDA, CDR2 SQIVND (reference sequence). CDR3 DNA: TGTGCCAGTAGTACCTCAGGGGGTAGTGAAAAACTGTTTTTT. Translation: CASSTSGGSEKLFF. The complete variable domain, with remaining parts taken from reference TRBV19 and TRBJ1-4, reads DGGITQSPKYLFRKEGQNVTLSCEQNLNHDAMYWYRQDPGQGLRLIYYSQIVNDFQKGDIAEGYSVSREKKESFPLTVTSAQKNPTAFYLCASSTSGGSEKLFFGSGTQLSVL.

The chain joins TRBV5-8 to TRBJ2-7; 10 nucleotides align to TRBD1. This CDR3 spans 17 amino acids. The V gene end was trimmed by 4 bases and the J gene end by 6 bases; junction bases not matched to a gene: 16. Germline V gene data show CDR1 as SGHTS and CDR2 as YDEGEE. The CDR3 nucleotides read TGTGCCAGCAGCCGTTTATGGGAGGGACAGGGGAAAATCGAGCAGTACTTC. Amino acids: CASSRLWEGQGKIEQYF. Full variable domain (outside the CDR3, taken from reference TRBV5-8 and TRBJ2-7): EAGVTQSPTHLIKTRGQQATLRCSPISGHTSVYWYQQALGLGLQFLLWYDEGEERNRGNFPPRFSGRQFPNYSSELNVNALELEDSALYLCASSRLWEGQGKIEQYFGPGTRLTVT.

J is TRBJ2-3 and V is TRBV5-1, with TRBD2 matching 8 bases. V lost 3 bases, J lost 5 bases, and 14 bases stayed unmatched. The CDR3 runs 17 residues. CDR1 and CDR2 (germline): SGHRS, YFSETQ. In DNA, the CDR3 is TGCGCCAGCAGCTCCCTTCAGGGAGCGGGGGCAGGAGATACGCAGTATTTT. Translation gives CASSSLQGAGAGDTQYF.

The gene calls are TRBV2 and TRBJ1-1; possibly TRBD1 for D (5 bases). The CDR3 spans 13 residues. Trimming left V 6 bases short and J 4 bases short, with 12 bases between. Germline CDR1 reads SNHLY; CDR2 reads FYNNEI. CDR3 region: CASSAGTFTEAFF. The CDR3 nucleotides read TGTGCCAGCAGCGCCGGGACTTTCACTGAAGCTTTCTTT.

J is TRBJ2-7 and V is TRBV4-1, with a tentative D call TRBD1 (5 bases). CDR3 length: 12 amino acids. The germline CDR1 and CDR2 sequences are MGHRA and YSYEKL. Trimming stripped 5 bases from V and 5 bases from J, with 10 bases between. The CDR3 region is CASSSLDNEQYF. For the CDR3, the DNA is TGCGCCAGCAGCTCATTGGACAACGAGCAGTACTTC.

The chain has TRBV28 and TRBJ1-4; D may be TRBD1 (6 bases). The V gene's germline CDR1 is MDHEN and CDR2 SYDVKM. The CDR3 covers 15 residues. V lost 4 bases to trimming and J lost 8 bases, with 17 bases between them. As DNA, the CDR3 is TGTGCCAGCAGTTCCCAAGGGGGAATGGGCGAAAAACTGTTTTTT. It codes for CASSSQGGMGEKLFF.

V gene TRBV30 combines with J gene TRBJ1-1; D gene ambiguous. Germline V gives CDR1 GTSNPN, CDR2 SVGIG (reference sequence). V lost 5 bases, J lost 0 bases, and 13 bases lay in between. The CDR3 has 14 residues. The CDR3 DNA reads TGTGCCTGGGCACAACGGAGGGTGAACACTGAAGCTTTCTTT. It specifies CAWAQRRVNTEAFF. The full variable domain, its missing parts supplied by reference TRBV30 and TRBJ1-1, is SQTIHQWPATLVQPVGSPLSLECTVEGTSNPNLYWYRQAAGRGLQLLFYSVGIGQISSEVPQNLSASRPQDRQFILSSKKLLLSDSGFYLCAWAQRRVNTEAFFGQGTRLTVV.

The chain carries TRBV7-8 and TRBJ1-6; the D is unclear. The V gene's germline CDR1 is SGHVS and CDR2 FQNEAQ. The CDR3 has 17 residues. The ends were cut back, 1 base at V and 7 bases at J, with 17 bases in the middle. CDR3 DNA sequence: TGTGCCAGCAGCTTAGTGGCAATCCAGTCAAAAAATTCACCCCTCCACTTT. It translates to CASSLVAIQSKNSPLHF. The full variable domain, its missing parts supplied by reference TRBV7-8 and TRBJ1-6, is GAGVSQSPRYKVAKRGQDVALRCDPISGHVSLFWYQQALGQGPEFLTYFQNEAQLDKSGLPSDRFFAERPEGSVSTLKIQRTQQEDSAVYLCASSLVAIQSKNSPLHFGNGTRLTVT.

The chain recombines TRBV11-2 with TRBJ2-7, with TRBD2 matching over 8 bases. CDR1 is SGHAT, CDR2 FQNNGV, per germline. The CDR3 has 15 amino acids. Germline trimming cut 5 bases from V and 2 bases from J; bases unmatched to any gene: 8. CDR3 sequence (DNA): TGTGCCAGCAGCCCAGGACTAGCCGATACCTACGAGCAGTACTTC. Protein: CASSPGLADTYEQYF. Complete variable domain (other parts from reference TRBV11-2 and TRBJ2-7): EAGVAQSPRYKIIEKRQSVAFWCNPISGHATLYWYQQILGQGPKLLIQFQNNGVVDDSQLPKDRFSAERLKGVDSTLKIQPAKLEDSAVYLCASSPGLADTYEQYFGPGTRLTVT.